This T cell receptor beta chain stems from a study of blood T cells in healthy people across ages. Study-level findings and limits: Roughly linearly, TCR beta diversity per million T cells fell as age increased. Compared with aged donors, long-lived donors showed fewer expanded clones, suggesting selection.

Every participating donor contributed roughly 10 milliliters of peripheral blood through a draw. Combining a sample-barcoded 5' primer with a J-beta primer mix, a second PCR ran for 7 to 11 cycles. MiXCR, run by TCRdb on the 5' RACE reads, gives a single entry per CDR3 protein. The table lists over 300,000 distinct CDR3 sequences, about 49% of them singletons, with around 53% in the top ten. Germline CDR1 is LNHNV and CDR2 is YYDKDF (reference sequence). The CDR3 length is 16 residues. Trimming stripped 0 bases from V and 3 bases from J, with 15 bases between. As to this clonotype: Its antigen is unknown.

This chain uses TRBV15 with TRBJ2-7; D is unclear. The sample was blood. This receptor was obtained from a man aged 60 to 69 in good health. The CDR3: CATSRDGATLFYEQYF. In DNA form, the CDR3 reads TGTGCCACCAGCAGAGATGGTGCGACACTGTTCTACGAGCAGTACTTC.